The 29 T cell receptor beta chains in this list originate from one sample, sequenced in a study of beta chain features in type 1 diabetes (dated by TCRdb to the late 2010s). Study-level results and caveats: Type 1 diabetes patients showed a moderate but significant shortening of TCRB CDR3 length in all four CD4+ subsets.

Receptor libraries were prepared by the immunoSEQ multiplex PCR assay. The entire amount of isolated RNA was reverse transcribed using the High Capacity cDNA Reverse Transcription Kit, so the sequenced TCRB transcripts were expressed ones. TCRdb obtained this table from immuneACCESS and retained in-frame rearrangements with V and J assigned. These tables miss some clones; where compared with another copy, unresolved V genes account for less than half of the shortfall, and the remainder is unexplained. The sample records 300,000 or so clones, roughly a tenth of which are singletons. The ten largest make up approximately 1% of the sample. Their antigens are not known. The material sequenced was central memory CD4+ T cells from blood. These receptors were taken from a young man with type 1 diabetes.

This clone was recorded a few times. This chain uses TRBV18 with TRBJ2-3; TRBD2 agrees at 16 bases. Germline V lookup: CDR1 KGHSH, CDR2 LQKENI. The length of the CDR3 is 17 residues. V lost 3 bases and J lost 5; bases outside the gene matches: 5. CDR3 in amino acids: CASSPGLAGGPEDTQYF. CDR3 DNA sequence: TGTGCCAGCTCACCGGGACTAGCGGGGGGGCCTGAAGATACGCAGTATTTT.

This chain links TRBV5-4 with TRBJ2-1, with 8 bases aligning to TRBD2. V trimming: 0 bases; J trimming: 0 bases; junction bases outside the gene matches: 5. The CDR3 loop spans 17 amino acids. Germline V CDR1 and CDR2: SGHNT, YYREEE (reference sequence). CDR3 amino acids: CASSLAGGRSSYNEQFF. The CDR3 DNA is TGTGCCAGCAGCTTGGCGGGCGGGAGGAGCTCCTACAATGAGCAGTTCTTC.

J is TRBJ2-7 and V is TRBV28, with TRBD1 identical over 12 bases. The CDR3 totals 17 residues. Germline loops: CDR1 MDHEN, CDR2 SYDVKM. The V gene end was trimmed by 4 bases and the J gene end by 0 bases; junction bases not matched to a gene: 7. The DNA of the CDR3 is TGTGCCAGCAGTTGGGACAGGGGGCTCGGTAGCTCCTACGAGCAGTACTTC. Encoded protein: CASSWDRGLGSSYEQYF. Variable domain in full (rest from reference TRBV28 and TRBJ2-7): DVKVTQSSRYLVKRTGEKVFLECVQDMDHENMFWYRQDPGLGLRLIYFSYDVKMKEKGDIPEGYSVSREKKERFSLILESASTNQTSMYLCASSWDRGLGSSYEQYFGPGTRLTVT.

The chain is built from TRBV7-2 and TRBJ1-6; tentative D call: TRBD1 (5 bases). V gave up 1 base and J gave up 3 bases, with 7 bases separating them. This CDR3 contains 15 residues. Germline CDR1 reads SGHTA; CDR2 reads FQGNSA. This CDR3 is CASSLGDSYNSPLHF. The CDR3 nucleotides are TGTGCCAGCAGCTTAGGCGACAGCTATAATTCACCCCTCCACTTT.

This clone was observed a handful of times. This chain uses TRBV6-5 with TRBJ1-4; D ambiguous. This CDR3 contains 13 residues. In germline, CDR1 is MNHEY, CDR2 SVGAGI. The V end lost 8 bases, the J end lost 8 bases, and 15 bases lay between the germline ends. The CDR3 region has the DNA TGTGCCAGCCGTCCTTACGGGGAAGAAAAACTGTTTTTT. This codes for CASRPYGEEKLFF.

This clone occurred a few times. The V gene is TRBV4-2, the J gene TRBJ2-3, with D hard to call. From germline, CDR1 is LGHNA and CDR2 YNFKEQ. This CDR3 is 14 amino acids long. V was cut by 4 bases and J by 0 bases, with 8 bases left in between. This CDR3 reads CASSPSHSTDTQYF. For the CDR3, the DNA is TGTGCCAGCAGCCCATCGCACAGCACAGATACGCAGTATTTT.

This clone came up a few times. DNA of the CDR3: TGTGCCAGCAGTGACAAACCCTACGAGCAGTACTTC. This translates into CASSDKPYEQYF. The chain joins TRBV2 to TRBJ2-7; D gene ambiguous. The CDR3 runs 12 residues. The germline V gene encodes CDR1 SNHLY and CDR2 FYNNEI. Trimming shortened V by 3 bases and J by 2 bases, and 5 bases separated the two germline ends.

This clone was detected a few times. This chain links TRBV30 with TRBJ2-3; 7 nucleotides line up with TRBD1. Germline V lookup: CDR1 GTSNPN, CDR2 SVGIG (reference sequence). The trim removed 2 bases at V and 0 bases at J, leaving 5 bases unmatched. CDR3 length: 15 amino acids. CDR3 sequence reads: CAWSLQGVSTDTQYF. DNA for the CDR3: TGTGCCTGGAGTCTCCAGGGGGTGAGCACAGATACGCAGTATTTT.

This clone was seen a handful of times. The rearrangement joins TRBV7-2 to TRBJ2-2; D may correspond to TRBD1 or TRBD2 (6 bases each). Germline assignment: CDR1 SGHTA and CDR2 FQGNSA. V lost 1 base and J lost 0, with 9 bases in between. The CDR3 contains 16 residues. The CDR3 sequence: CASSLEGGSNTGELFF. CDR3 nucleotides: TGTGCCAGCAGCTTAGAGGGGGGCTCGAACACCGGGGAGCTGTTTTTT.

The CDR3 region has the DNA TGTGCCAGCATGCCAGTCGACAGGAGTTACGAGCAGTACTTC. Protein: CASMPVDRSYEQYF. The chain carries TRBV28 and TRBJ2-7; maybe TRBD1 (6 bases). The CDR3 consists of 14 residues. In germline, CDR1 is MDHEN, CDR2 SYDVKM. V was shortened by 7 bases and J by 4 bases, with 17 bases between the two germline ends.

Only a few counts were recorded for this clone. In nucleotides, the CDR3 is TGTGCCACCAGCAAGGGAACAGGGTACGAGCAGTACTTC. It specifies CATSKGTGYEQYF. The V call is TRBV15, the J call TRBJ2-7, with D possibly being TRBD1 (6 bases). The CDR3 is 13 residues long. Looked up from germline, CDR1 is LNHNV and CDR2 is YYDKDF (reference sequence). The V and J ends lost 4 bases and 4 bases respectively, with 11 bases between them.

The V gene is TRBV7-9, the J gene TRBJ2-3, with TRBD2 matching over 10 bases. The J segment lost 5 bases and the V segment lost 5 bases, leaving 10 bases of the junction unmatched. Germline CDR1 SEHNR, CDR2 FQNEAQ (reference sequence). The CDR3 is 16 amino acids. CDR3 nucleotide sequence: TGTGCCAGCAGCCCTCCATCCCGGACTAGCGGAGATACGCAGTATTTT. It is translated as CASSPPSRTSGDTQYF.

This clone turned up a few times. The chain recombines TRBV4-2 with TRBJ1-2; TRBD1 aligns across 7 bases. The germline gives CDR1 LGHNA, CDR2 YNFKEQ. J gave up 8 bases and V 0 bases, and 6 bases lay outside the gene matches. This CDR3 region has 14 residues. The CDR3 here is CASSQDLGGWGYTF. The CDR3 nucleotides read TGTGCCAGCAGCCAAGATTTAGGGGGCTGGGGCTACACCTTC.

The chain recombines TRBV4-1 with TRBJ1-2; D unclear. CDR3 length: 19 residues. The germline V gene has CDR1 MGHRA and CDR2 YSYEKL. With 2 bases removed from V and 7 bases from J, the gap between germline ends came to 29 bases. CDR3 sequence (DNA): TGCGCCAGCAGCCAAATCGTGCCAATTGGGGAGGACTCACTCCCTGGCTACACCTTC. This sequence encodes CASSQIVPIGEDSLPGYTF.

CDR3 in DNA: TGTGCCTGGAGTCGACAGGGGGCCCATAGCAATCAGCCCCAGCATTTT. Translating gives CAWSRQGAHSNQPQHF. The chain carries TRBV30 and TRBJ1-5; 10 bases are shared with TRBD1. CDR1 is GTSNPN, CDR2 SVGIG, per germline (reference sequence). The CDR3 spans 16 residues. Trimming removed 2 bases from V and 0 bases from J; junction bases left unmatched: 4.

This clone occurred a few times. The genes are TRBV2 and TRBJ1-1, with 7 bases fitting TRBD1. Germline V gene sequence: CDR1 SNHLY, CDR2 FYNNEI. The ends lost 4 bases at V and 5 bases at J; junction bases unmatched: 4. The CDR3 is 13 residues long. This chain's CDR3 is CASSGQGSTEAFF. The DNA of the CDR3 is TGTGCCAGCAGTGGACAGGGCAGTACTGAAGCTTTCTTT.

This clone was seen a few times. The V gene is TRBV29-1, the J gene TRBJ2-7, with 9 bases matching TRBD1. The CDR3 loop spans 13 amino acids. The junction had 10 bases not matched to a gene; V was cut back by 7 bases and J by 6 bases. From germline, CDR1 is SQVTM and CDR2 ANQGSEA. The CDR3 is CSGETGQGGEQYF. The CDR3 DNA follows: TGCAGCGGAGAAACGGGACAGGGCGGCGAGCAGTACTTC.

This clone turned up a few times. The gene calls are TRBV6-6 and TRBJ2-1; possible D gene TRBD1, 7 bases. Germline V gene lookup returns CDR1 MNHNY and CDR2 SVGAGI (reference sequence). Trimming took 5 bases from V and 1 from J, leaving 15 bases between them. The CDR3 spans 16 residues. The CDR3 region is CASSLAGTASYNEQFF. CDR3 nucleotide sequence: TGTGCCAGCAGTCTGGCGGGGACAGCGTCCTACAATGAGCAGTTCTTC.

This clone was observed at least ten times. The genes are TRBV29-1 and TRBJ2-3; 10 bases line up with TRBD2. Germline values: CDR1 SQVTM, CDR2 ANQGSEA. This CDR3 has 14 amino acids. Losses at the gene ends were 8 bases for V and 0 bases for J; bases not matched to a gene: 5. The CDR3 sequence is CSSSGGASTDTQYF. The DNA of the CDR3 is TGCAGCTCGAGCGGGGGGGCTAGCACAGATACGCAGTATTTT.

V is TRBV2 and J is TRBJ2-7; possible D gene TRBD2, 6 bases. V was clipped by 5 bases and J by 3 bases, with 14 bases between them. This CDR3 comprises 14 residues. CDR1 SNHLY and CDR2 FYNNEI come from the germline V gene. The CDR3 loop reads CASSFERVSYEQYF. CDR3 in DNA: TGTGCCAGCAGTTTTGAGCGGGTCAGCTACGAGCAGTACTTC.

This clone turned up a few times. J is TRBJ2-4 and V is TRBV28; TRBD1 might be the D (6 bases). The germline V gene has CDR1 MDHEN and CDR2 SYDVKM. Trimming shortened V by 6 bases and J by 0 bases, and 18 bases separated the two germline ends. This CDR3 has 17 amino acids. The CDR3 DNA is TGTGCCAGCAGCCTCTTTGGACAGCATCTAGCCAAAAACATTCAGTACTTC. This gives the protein CASSLFGQHLAKNIQYF. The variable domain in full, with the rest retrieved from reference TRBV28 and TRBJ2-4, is DVKVTQSSRYLVKRTGEKVFLECVQDMDHENMFWYRQDPGLGLRLIYFSYDVKMKEKGDIPEGYSVSREKKERFSLILESASTNQTSMYLCASSLFGQHLAKNIQYFGAGTRLSVL.

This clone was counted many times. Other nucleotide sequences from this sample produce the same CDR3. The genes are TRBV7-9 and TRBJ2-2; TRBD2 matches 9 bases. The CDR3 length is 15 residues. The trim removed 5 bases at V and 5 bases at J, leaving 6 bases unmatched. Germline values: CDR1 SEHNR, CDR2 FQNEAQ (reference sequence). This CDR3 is CASSPGLAGTGELFF. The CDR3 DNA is TGTGCCAGCAGCCCCGGGCTAGCGGGGACCGGGGAGCTGTTTTTT.

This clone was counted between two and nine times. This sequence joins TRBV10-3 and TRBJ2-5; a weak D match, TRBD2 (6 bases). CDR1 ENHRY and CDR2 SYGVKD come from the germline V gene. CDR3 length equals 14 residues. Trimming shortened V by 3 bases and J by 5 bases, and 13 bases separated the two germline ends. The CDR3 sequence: CAISDRSSVETQYF. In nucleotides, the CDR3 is TGTGCCATCAGTGACAGGTCTAGCGTCGAGACCCAGTACTTC.

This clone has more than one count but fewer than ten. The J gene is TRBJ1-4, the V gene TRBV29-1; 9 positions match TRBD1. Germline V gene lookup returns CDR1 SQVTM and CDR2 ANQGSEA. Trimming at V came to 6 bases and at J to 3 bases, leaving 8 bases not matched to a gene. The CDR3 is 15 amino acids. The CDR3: CSVGQGPVANEKLFF. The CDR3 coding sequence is TGCAGCGTAGGACAGGGGCCCGTGGCTAATGAAAAACTGTTTTTT.

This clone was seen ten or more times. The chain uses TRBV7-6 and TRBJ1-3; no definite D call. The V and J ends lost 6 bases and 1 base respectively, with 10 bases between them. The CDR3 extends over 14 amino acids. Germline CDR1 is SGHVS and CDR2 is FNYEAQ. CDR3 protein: CASRNSGSGNTIYF. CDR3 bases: TGTGCCAGCAGAAACTCGGGGTCTGGAAACACCATATATTTT.

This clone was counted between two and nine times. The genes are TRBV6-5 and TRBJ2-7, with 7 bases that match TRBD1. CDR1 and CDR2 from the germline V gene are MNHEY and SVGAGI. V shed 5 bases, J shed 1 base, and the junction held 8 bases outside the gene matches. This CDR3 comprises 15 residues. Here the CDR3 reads CASSPYEGQSYEQYF. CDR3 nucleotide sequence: TGTGCCAGCAGTCCCTACGAGGGACAGTCCTACGAGCAGTACTTC.

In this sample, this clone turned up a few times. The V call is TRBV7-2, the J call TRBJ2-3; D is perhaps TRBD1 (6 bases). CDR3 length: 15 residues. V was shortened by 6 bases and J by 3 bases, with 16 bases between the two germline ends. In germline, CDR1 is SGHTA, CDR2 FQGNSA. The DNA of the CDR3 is TGTGCCAGCAGACTCAGGGGTTGGGGTACAGATACGCAGTATTTT. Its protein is CASRLRGWGTDTQYF.

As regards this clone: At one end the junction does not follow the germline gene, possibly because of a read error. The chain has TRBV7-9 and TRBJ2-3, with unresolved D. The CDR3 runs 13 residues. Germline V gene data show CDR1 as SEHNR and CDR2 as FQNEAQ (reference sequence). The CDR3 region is CASSQVAGLTQYF. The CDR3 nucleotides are TGCGCCAGCAGCCAGGTAGCTGGTCTTACGCAGTATTTT.

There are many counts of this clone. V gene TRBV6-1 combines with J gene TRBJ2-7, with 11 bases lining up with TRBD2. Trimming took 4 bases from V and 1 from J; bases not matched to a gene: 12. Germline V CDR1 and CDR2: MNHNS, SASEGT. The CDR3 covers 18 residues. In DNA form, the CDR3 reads TGTGCCAGCAGTGGCGCACTAGCGGGGGAAACCCTGTCCTACGAGCAGTACTTC. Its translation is CASSGALAGETLSYEQYF.